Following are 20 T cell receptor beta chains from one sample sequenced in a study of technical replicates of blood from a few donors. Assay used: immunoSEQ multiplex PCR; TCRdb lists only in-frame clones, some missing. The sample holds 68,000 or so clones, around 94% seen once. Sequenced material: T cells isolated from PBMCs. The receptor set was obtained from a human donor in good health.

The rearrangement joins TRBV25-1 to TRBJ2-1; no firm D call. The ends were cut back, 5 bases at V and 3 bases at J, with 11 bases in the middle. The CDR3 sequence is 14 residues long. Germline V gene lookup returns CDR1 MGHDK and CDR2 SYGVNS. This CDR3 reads CASSSTTLYNEQFF. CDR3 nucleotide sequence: TGTGCCAGCAGTTCTACGACTCTCTACAATGAGCAGTTCTTC. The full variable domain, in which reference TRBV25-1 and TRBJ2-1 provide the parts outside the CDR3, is EADIYQTPRYLVIGTGKKITLECSQTMGHDKMYWYQQDPGMELHLIHYSYGVNSTEKGDLSSESTVSRIRTEHFPLTLESARPSHTSQYLCASSSTTLYNEQFFGPGTRLTVL.

CDR3 in amino acids: CASSQRGAGLVNTGELFF. The CDR3 coding sequence is TGTGCCAGCAGCCAACGGGGGGCAGGACTAGTGAACACCGGGGAGCTGTTTTTT. The V call is TRBV4-2, the J call TRBJ2-2; tentatively, D is TRBD2 (7 bases). This CDR3 comprises 18 residues. V was trimmed by 2 bases and J by 1 base, leaving 17 bases between them. Germline V gene lookup returns CDR1 LGHNA and CDR2 YNFKEQ.

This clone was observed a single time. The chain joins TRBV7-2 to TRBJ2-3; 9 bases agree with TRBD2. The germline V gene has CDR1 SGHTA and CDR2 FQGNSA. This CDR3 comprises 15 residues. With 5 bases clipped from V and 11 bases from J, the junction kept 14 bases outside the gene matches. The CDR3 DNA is TGTGCCAGCAGCCCAGTAGCGGGAGCCAATCTGAGGCAGTATTTT. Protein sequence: CASSPVAGANLRQYF.

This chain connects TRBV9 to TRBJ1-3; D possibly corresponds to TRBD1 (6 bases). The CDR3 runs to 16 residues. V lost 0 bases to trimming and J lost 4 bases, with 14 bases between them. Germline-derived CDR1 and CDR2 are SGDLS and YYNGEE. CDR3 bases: TGTGCCAGCAGCGTAGAGGGCAGGGGTTTCGGAAACACCATATATTTT. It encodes CASSVEGRGFGNTIYF.

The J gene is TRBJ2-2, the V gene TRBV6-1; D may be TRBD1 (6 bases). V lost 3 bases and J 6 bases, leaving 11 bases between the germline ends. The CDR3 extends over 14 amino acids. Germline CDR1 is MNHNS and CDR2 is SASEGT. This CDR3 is CASSELGAPGELFF. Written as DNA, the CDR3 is TGTGCCAGCAGTGAGCTGGGGGCTCCCGGGGAGCTGTTTTTT.

CDR3 nucleotide sequence: TGTGCCAGCAGTTTGTTGGGCCTAGCGGACCCCTACGAGCAGTACTTC. Its translation is CASSLLGLADPYEQYF. V usage is TRBV27 and J usage is TRBJ2-7; 7 nucleotides line up with TRBD2. The CDR3 has 16 amino acids. Germline-derived CDR1 and CDR2 are MNHEY and SMNVEV (reference sequence). V lost 3 bases, J lost 2 bases, and 10 bases stayed unmatched.

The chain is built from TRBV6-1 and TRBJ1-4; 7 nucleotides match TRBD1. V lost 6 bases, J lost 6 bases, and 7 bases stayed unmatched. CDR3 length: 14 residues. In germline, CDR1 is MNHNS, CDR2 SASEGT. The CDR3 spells CASRRGRYDEKLFF. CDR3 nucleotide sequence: TGTGCCAGCAGGAGGGGGCGTTATGATGAAAAACTGTTTTTT.

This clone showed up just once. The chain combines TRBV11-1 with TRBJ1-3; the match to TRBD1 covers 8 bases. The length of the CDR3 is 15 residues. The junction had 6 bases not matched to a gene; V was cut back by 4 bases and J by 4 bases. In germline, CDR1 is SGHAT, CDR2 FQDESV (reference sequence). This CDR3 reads CASSSTGERGNTIYF. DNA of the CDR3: TGTGCCAGCAGCTCGACAGGGGAAAGAGGAAACACCATATATTTT.

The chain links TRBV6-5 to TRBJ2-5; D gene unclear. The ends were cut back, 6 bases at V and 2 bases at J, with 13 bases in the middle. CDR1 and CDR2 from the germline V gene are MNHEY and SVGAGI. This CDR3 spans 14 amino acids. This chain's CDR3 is CASRPPGGQETQYF. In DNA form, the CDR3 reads TGTGCCAGCAGACCCCCCGGCGGTCAAGAGACCCAGTACTTC.

The CDR3 coding sequence is TGTGCCAGCAGCTTTGACAGCTACAATGAGCAGTTCTTC. Encoded protein: CASSFDSYNEQFF. V is TRBV7-6 and J is TRBJ2-1; tentative D call: TRBD1 (5 bases). V gave up 3 bases and J gave up 3 bases, with 6 bases separating them. The CDR3 extends over 13 amino acids. CDR1 and CDR2 from the germline V gene are SGHVS and FNYEAQ.

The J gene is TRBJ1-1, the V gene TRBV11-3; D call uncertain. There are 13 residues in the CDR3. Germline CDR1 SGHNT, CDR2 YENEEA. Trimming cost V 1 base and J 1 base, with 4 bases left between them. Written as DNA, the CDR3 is TGTGCCAGCAGCTTAGGAGAGAACACTGAAGCTTTCTTT. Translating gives CASSLGENTEAFF.

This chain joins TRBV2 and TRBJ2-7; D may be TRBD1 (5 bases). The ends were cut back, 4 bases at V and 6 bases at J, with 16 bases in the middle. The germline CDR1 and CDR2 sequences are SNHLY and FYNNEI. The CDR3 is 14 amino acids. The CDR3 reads CASSVQGQGGEQYF. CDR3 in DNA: TGTGCCAGCAGTGTGCAAGGACAAGGCGGCGAGCAGTACTTC.

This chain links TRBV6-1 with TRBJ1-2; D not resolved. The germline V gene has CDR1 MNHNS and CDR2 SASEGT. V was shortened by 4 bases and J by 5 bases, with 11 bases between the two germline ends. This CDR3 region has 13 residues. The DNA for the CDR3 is TGTGCCAGCAGTGGATTAACCGGTTATGGCTACACCTTC. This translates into CASSGLTGYGYTF.

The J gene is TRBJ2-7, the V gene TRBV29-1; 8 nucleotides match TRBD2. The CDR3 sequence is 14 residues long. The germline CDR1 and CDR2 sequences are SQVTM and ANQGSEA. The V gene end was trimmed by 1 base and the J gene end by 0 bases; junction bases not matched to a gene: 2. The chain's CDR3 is CSVEGGTSSYEQYF. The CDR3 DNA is TGCAGCGTTGAAGGGGGGACTAGCTCCTACGAGCAGTACTTC.

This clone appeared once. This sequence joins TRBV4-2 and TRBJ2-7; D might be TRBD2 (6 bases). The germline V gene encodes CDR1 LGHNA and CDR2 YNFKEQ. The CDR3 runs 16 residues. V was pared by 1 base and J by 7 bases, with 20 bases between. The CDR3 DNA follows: TGTGCCAGCAGCCAAGCGATCGCGGGAACAACTGGGGAGCAGTACTTC. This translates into CASSQAIAGTTGEQYF.

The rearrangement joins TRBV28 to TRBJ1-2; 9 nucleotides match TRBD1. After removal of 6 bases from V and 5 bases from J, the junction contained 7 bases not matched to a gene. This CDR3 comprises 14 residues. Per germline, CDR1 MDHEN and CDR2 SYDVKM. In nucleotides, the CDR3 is TGTGCCAGCAGCTTGGACAGGGGTGTGTATGGCTACACCTTC. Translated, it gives CASSLDRGVYGYTF.

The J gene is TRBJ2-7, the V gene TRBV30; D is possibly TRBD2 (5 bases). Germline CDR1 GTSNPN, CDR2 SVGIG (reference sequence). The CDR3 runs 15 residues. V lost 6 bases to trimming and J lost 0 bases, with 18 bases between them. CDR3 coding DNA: TGTGCCTGCTACACCGGGGAGAGCCCCTCCTACGAGCAGTACTTC. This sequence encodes CACYTGESPSYEQYF. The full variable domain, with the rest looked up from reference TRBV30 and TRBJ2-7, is SQTIHQWPATLVQPVGSPLSLECTVEGTSNPNLYWYRQAAGRGLQLLFYSVGIGQISSEVPQNLSASRPQDRQFILSSKKLLLSDSGFYLCACYTGESPSYEQYFGPGTRLTVT.

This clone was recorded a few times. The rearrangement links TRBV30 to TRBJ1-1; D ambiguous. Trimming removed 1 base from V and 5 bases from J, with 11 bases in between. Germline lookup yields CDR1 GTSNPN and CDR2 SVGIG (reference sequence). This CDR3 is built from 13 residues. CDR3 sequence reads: CAWSETSGTEAFF. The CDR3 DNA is TGTGCCTGGAGTGAAACCTCCGGGACTGAAGCTTTCTTT. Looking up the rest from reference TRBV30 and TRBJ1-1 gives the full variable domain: SQTIHQWPATLVQPVGSPLSLECTVEGTSNPNLYWYRQAAGRGLQLLFYSVGIGQISSEVPQNLSASRPQDRQFILSSKKLLLSDSGFYLCAWSETSGTEAFFGQGTRLTVV.

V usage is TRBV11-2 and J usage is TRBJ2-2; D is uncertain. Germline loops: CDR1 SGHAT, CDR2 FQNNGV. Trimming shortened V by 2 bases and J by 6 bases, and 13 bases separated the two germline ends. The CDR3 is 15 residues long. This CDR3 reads CASSLLWQAPGELFF. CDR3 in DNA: TGTGCCAGCAGCTTATTATGGCAGGCCCCCGGGGAGCTGTTTTTT.

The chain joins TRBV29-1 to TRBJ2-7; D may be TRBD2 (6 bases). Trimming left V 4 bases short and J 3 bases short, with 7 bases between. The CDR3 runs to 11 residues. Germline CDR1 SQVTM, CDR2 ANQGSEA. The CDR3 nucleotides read TGCAGCGTTGGGGAGGACTACGAGCAGTACTTC. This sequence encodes CSVGEDYEQYF.